This T cell receptor beta chain stems from a study of blood T cell repertoires in COVID-19. Study-wide background: Collection of acute and convalescent COVID-19 samples took place in the United States, Italy and Spain.

The CDR3 extends over 15 amino acids. CDR1 is SGDLS and CDR2 is YYNGEE in the germline V gene. V was shortened by 2 bases and J by 4 bases, with 12 bases between the two germline ends. This clone has only one observation. Data came from immunoSEQ multiplex PCR; TCRdb stores just in-frame clones and leaves some out. Among around 250,000 clones, around nine tenths were seen once, and the ten largest hold about 7.6%. The sequenced sample consisted of peripheral blood. The rearrangement uses TRBV9 and TRBJ2-2; D may be TRBD1 (6 bases). This receptor was identified in a woman in her seventies with active or convalescent COVID-19. CDR3 DNA sequence: TGTGCCAGCAGCGTTGGACAGTCCATCACCGGGGAGCTGTTTTTT. As protein: CASSVGQSITGELFF.